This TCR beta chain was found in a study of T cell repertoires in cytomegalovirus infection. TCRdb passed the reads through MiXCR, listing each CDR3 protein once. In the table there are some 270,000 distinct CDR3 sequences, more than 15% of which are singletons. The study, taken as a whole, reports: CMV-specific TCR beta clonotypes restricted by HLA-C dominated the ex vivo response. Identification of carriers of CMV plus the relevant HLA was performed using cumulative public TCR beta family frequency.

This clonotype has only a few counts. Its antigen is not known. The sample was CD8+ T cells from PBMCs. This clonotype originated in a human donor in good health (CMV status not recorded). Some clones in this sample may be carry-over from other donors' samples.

CDR3 bases: TGTGCCAGTAGTTCGTGGCGGGGGTCCTACAATGAGCAGTTCTTC. This translates into CASSSWRGSYNEQFF. The chain carries TRBV19 and TRBJ2-1, with TRBD2 matching 7 bases. The CDR3 covers 15 residues. V shed 5 bases, J shed 1 base, and the junction held 5 bases outside the gene matches. Germline V gives CDR1 LNHDA, CDR2 SQIVND (reference sequence).